Following are 31 T cell receptor beta chains from one sample sequenced in a study of regulatory T cells in long-lasting Graves disease. The authors built TCR beta libraries using iRepertoire HTBI primers and Arm-PCR of CDR3 regions. TCRdb passed the multiplex PCR reads through MiXCR, listing each CDR3 protein once. This sample has roughly 560,000 distinct CDR3 sequences; around 12% occur once, and the top ten carry almost 9%. Time point reported: newly diagnosed GD, antithyroid drugs for less than 3 months. RNA isolated from PBMCs was used to make the TCR library. The same data also contributed to another study, on T cells in Graves' hyperthyroidism and ophthalmopathy.

The source material was peripheral blood mononuclear cells (PBMCs), sampled at new diagnosis, from a patient treated with antithyroid drugs. The source of these receptors is a woman younger than 45 with Graves disease.

This clonotype showed up just a few times. The V gene is TRBV7-9, the J gene TRBJ2-5; 7 bases align to TRBD2. CDR3 length: 14 amino acids. From germline, CDR1 is SEHNR and CDR2 FQNEAQ (reference sequence). V was clipped by 1 base and J by 7 bases; unmatched bases: 6. DNA for the CDR3: TGTGCCAGCAGCTTAGGGCCGACGGGGGGGACCCAGTACTTC. This sequence encodes CASSLGPTGGTQYF.

There are many counts of this clonotype. The V and J genes are TRBV3-1 and TRBJ2-5; D is ambiguous. The germline V and J ends were trimmed by 0 bases and 5 bases, with 4 bases remaining between them. The CDR3 loop spans 12 amino acids. From germline, CDR1 is LGHDT and CDR2 YNNKEL (reference sequence). CDR3 in amino acids: CASSQDAETQYF. The CDR3 DNA follows: TGTGCCAGCAGCCAAGACGCCGAGACCCAGTACTTC.

This clonotype was counted many times. The chain uses TRBV10-3 and TRBJ1-1; D not certain. The CDR3 loop spans 13 amino acids. Germline CDR1 is ENHRY and CDR2 is SYGVKD. V gave up 2 bases and J gave up 1 base, with 5 bases separating them. For the CDR3, the DNA is TGTGCCATCAGTGAGCAGACGAACACTGAAGCTTTCTTT. Translating it yields CAISEQTNTEAFF.

In this sample, this clonotype turned up many times. The V call is TRBV28, the J call TRBJ2-7, with D perhaps TRBD1 (6 bases). CDR3 length: 15 residues. CDR1 and CDR2 (germline): MDHEN, SYDVKM. Trimming stripped 4 bases from V and 1 base from J, with 14 bases between. The CDR3, as DNA: TGTGCCAGCAGTTCCCCCAGGGGTCCTTCCTACGAGCAGTACTTC. Translated: CASSSPRGPSYEQYF.

This clonotype was recorded a few times. The chain uses TRBV6-2 or TRBV6-3 and TRBJ2-5, with TRBD2 identical over 14 bases. CDR1 and CDR2 (germline): MNHEY, SVGEGT. The CDR3 runs 18 residues. V shed 7 bases, J shed 4 bases, and the junction held 14 bases outside the gene matches. CDR3 nucleotide sequence: TGTGCCAGCACTACGGGGACTAGCGGGAGTGGGAGCGGAGAGACCCAGTACTTC. It codes for CASTTGTSGSGSGETQYF.

The V call is TRBV9, the J call TRBJ1-1; D is ambiguous. Germline lookup yields CDR1 SGDLS and CDR2 YYNGEE. The V gene lost 0 bases and the J gene lost 4 bases, with 10 bases spanning the gap. This CDR3 has 14 residues. CDR3 sequence: CASSVDTASTEAFF. CDR3 nucleotides: TGTGCCAGCAGCGTAGATACTGCCAGCACTGAAGCTTTCTTT.

The gene calls are TRBV7-9 and TRBJ1-1; D unclear. CDR1 and CDR2 from the germline V gene are SEHNR and FQNEAQ (reference sequence). V was shortened by 2 bases and J by 1 base, with 5 bases between the two germline ends. This CDR3 contains 13 residues. The CDR3 nucleotides are TGTGCCAGCAGCTTACCGGCGAACACTGAAGCTTTCTTT. Its translation is CASSLPANTEAFF.

This clonotype was counted a few times. V and J are TRBV18 and TRBJ2-6; D perhaps matches TRBD2 (6 bases). This CDR3 has 18 residues. The ends were cut back, 4 bases at V and 0 bases at J, with 16 bases in the middle. Germline V lookup: CDR1 KGHSH, CDR2 LQKENI. Written as DNA, the CDR3 is TGTGCCAGCTCACGTTCTTCGGGAGAGGGCTCTGGGGCCAACGTCCTGACTTTC. This gives the protein CASSRSSGEGSGANVLTF.

This clonotype was found many times. V gene TRBV3-1 combines with J gene TRBJ2-6, with D unclear. V was clipped by 8 bases and J by 4 bases, with 21 bases between them. Germline loops: CDR1 LGHDT, CDR2 YNNKEL (reference sequence). The CDR3 runs to 17 residues. The CDR3 loop is CASERGRPLSGANVLTF. The CDR3, as DNA: TGTGCCAGCGAGAGAGGACGGCCTCTCTCAGGGGCCAACGTCCTGACTTTC. The full variable domain, completed using reference TRBV3-1 and TRBJ2-6, is DTAVSQTPKYLVTQMGNDKSIKCEQNLGHDTMYWYKQDSKKFLKIMFSYNNKELIINETVPNRFSPKSPDKAHLNLHINSLELGDSAVYFCASERGRPLSGANVLTFGAGSRLTVL.

This clonotype was recorded at least ten times. The CDR3 reads CASSLGDGFGLYTDTQYF. In nucleotides, the CDR3 is TGTGCCAGCAGCCTGGGGGACGGCTTCGGACTCTACACAGATACGCAGTATTTT. The chain joins TRBV5-6 to TRBJ2-3; the D call may be TRBD1 or TRBD2 (5 bases each). V was trimmed by 4 bases and J by 2 bases, leaving 23 bases between them. This CDR3 has 18 amino acids. CDR1 is SGHDT, CDR2 YYEEEE, per germline.

V usage is TRBV27 and J usage is TRBJ2-1; 14 positions agree with TRBD2. The germline gives CDR1 MNHEY, CDR2 SMNVEV (reference sequence). The CDR3 spans 17 residues. The V segment lost 3 bases and the J segment 6 bases; nucleotides outside the gene matches: 7. The CDR3 DNA reads TGTGCCAGCAGTTTCCGACTAGCGGGAGGGCCAACCAATGAGCAGTTCTTC. Residues: CASSFRLAGGPTNEQFF.

In this sample, this clonotype turned up a few times. The chain uses TRBV28 and TRBJ2-7; D uncertain. Germline V gene sequence: CDR1 MDHEN, CDR2 SYDVKM. Deletions cut 3 bases from V and 2 bases from J, with 8 bases between. The CDR3 is made up of 13 amino acids. The DNA of the CDR3 is TGTGCCAGCAGTTTCTCTGCCCCCTACGAGCAGTACTTC. Its translation: CASSFSAPYEQYF.

This clonotype was counted at least ten times. This chain uses TRBV28 with TRBJ2-3; 8 nucleotides line up with TRBD1. Germline loops: CDR1 MDHEN, CDR2 SYDVKM. Unmatched junction bases numbered 5, after V lost 2 bases and J lost 4 bases. The CDR3 covers 15 residues. The CDR3 here is CASSLGQGDADTQYF. CDR3 coding DNA: TGTGCCAGCAGTTTAGGACAGGGAGACGCAGATACGCAGTATTTT. The entire variable domain, with the rest obtained from reference TRBV28 and TRBJ2-3, is as follows: DVKVTQSSRYLVKRTGEKVFLECVQDMDHENMFWYRQDPGLGLRLIYFSYDVKMKEKGDIPEGYSVSREKKERFSLILESASTNQTSMYLCASSLGQGDADTQYFGPGTRLTVL.

This clonotype was counted at least ten times. This chain joins TRBV27 and TRBJ2-1; D call uncertain. This CDR3 spans 16 amino acids. Looked up from germline, CDR1 is MNHEY and CDR2 is SMNVEV (reference sequence). V was pared by 2 bases and J by 1 base, with 12 bases between. The CDR3 spells CASSLERTLSYNEQFF. The CDR3 bases are TGTGCCAGCAGTTTAGAAAGGACCCTATCCTACAATGAGCAGTTCTTC.

This clonotype was counted a few times. This chain joins TRBV5-1 and TRBJ2-3; weak D call: TRBD2 (6 bases). This CDR3 contains 14 residues. CDR1 and CDR2 (germline): SGHRS, YFSETQ. The germline V and J ends were trimmed by 5 bases and 2 bases, with 12 bases remaining between them. In DNA form, the CDR3 reads TGCGCCAGCAGACCGGGGGAACCCACAGATACGCAGTATTTT. This gives the protein CASRPGEPTDTQYF.

In nucleotides, the CDR3 is TGTGCCAGCAACCGACAGGGGATATACGAGCAGTACTTC. Residues: CASNRQGIYEQYF. The chain is built from TRBV25-1 and TRBJ2-7, with TRBD1 matching over 8 bases. After removal of 7 bases from V and 4 bases from J, the junction contained 6 bases not matched to a gene. The germline gives CDR1 MGHDK, CDR2 SYGVNS. This CDR3 spans 13 amino acids.

Concerning this clonotype itself: This may arise from a read error, as a much more abundant clone is one base away. The chain joins TRBV11-2 to TRBJ2-7; 10 bases fit TRBD1. This CDR3 comprises 16 residues. V was clipped by 5 bases and J by 1 base; unmatched bases: 8. The germline V gene encodes CDR1 SGHAT and CDR2 FQNNGV. The CDR3 coding sequence is TGTGCCAGCAGCCCACTCCCGGGACAGGGGTCCTACGAGCAGTACTTC. Protein sequence: CASSPLPGQGSYEQYF.

This clonotype was recorded at least ten times. J is TRBJ2-7 and V is TRBV7-2, with D perhaps TRBD2 (6 bases). This CDR3 has 13 amino acids. From germline, CDR1 is SGHTA and CDR2 FQGNSA. V shed 5 bases and J shed 4 bases, with 12 bases lying between them. The CDR3 bases are TGTGCCAGCAGCATTGGGCGGGAATACGAGCAGTACTTC. Translated: CASSIGREYEQYF.

In its sample, this clonotype was seen many times. The chain is built from TRBV6-1 and TRBJ2-1; perhaps TRBD1 as D (6 bases). The CDR3 extends over 16 amino acids. The germline gives CDR1 MNHNS, CDR2 SASEGT. V was trimmed by 5 bases and J by 8 bases, leaving 22 bases between them. CDR3 sequence: CASSQPRDMFLDEQFF. The DNA of the CDR3 is TGTGCCAGCAGTCAACCCCGGGACATGTTTCTCGATGAGCAGTTCTTC.

In this sample, this clonotype turned up many times. At one end the junction does not follow the germline gene, possibly because of a read error. The chain has TRBV7-7 and TRBJ2-2; no reliable D call. The length of the CDR3 is 14 residues. The V gene's germline CDR1 is SSHAT and CDR2 FNYEAQ (reference sequence). The CDR3 sequence: CASSWSYQTGELFF. CDR3 sequence (DNA): TGTGCTAGCAGCTGGTCTTATCAAACCGGGGAGCTGTTTTTT.

V usage is TRBV18 and J usage is TRBJ1-5, with TRBD1 as a possible D gene (5 bases). This CDR3 spans 17 amino acids. The germline V gene has CDR1 KGHSH and CDR2 LQKENI. Trimming took off 5 bases at V and 4 bases at J, with 21 bases between the two ends. The CDR3 region is CASSTKQWDFQNQPQHF. The CDR3 DNA follows: TGTGCCAGCTCAACGAAACAATGGGACTTCCAGAATCAGCCCCAGCATTTT.

Ten or more counts support this clonotype. V is TRBV29-1 and J is TRBJ2-3, with D possibly being TRBD1 (6 bases). The V and J ends lost 6 bases and 4 bases respectively, with 20 bases between them. Germline CDR1 is SQVTM and CDR2 is ANQGSEA. The CDR3 is made up of 15 amino acids. The CDR3 region has the DNA TGCAGCGTCCTCAAGGGGCTGACAGGAGCAGATACGCAGTATTTT. It translates to CSVLKGLTGADTQYF.

Details on this clonotype: Sequence at one end of the junction differs from germline and may be a read error. V and J are TRBV18 and TRBJ2-7, with D unresolved. The J call may be faulty, since TRBJ2-1 better matches the DNA end. This CDR3 has 16 amino acids. CDR1 is KGHSH, CDR2 LQKENI, per germline. The CDR3 bases are TGTGCCATCTCACCGCGGCAGGCCCGGTCCACGGACGAGCAGTTCTTC. Amino acid sequence: CAISPRQARSTDEQFF.

Ten or more counts support this clonotype. This rearrangement joins TRBV6-1 to TRBJ1-4; D remains unclear. The CDR3 has 15 residues. V was cut by 1 base and J by 6 bases, with 12 bases left in between. CDR1 is MNHNS, CDR2 SASEGT, per germline. For the CDR3, the DNA is TGTGCCAGCAGTGAAGTATCGGGGAGCGATGAAAAACTGTTTTTT. It specifies CASSEVSGSDEKLFF.

The sample holds many counts of this clonotype. This rearrangement joins TRBV6-2 or TRBV6-3 to TRBJ2-7; TRBD2 aligns across 10 bases. The CDR3 is 16 amino acids. Germline V gene lookup returns CDR1 MNHEY and CDR2 SVGEGT. Trimming removed 0 bases from V and 7 bases from J; junction bases left unmatched: 9. In nucleotides, the CDR3 is TGTGCCAGCAGTTACTCGGTTCCAGCGGGAGGGAATGAGCAGTACTTC. As protein: CASSYSVPAGGNEQYF.

The sample holds many counts of this clonotype. V gene TRBV11-3 combines with J gene TRBJ2-3, with 8 bases lining up with TRBD2. The CDR3 runs to 14 residues. Germline loops: CDR1 SGHNT, CDR2 YENEEA. V lost 5 bases and J lost 6; bases outside the gene matches: 7. The CDR3 loop is CASSRREARDTQYF. DNA for the CDR3: TGTGCCAGCAGCCGGCGGGAGGCGAGGGATACGCAGTATTTT.

Ten or more counts support this clonotype. The rearrangement links TRBV28 to TRBJ1-5; 7 bases fit TRBD1. The CDR3 is made up of 17 amino acids. V dropped 4 bases and J dropped 5; count of bases not matched to a gene: 14. Germline V gives CDR1 MDHEN, CDR2 SYDVKM. DNA of the CDR3: TGTGCCAGCAGTTACCCCAGGACGGACAGGCGAGATCAGCCCCAGCATTTT. Translating it yields CASSYPRTDRRDQPQHF.

This clonotype was picked up many times. The rearrangement links TRBV3-1 to TRBJ2-1; D is unclear. Germline lookup yields CDR1 LGHDT and CDR2 YNNKEL (reference sequence). The V end was cut by 0 bases, the J end by 5 bases, with 8 bases between. There are 14 residues in the CDR3. The CDR3 DNA sequence: TGTGCCAGCAGCCAAGATTGGCGAGACAATGAGCAGTTCTTC. It codes for CASSQDWRDNEQFF.

Ten or more counts support this clonotype. V gene TRBV12-3 or TRBV12-4 combines with J gene TRBJ1-2; 9 bases are a match to TRBD1. V shed 1 base and J 2 bases; nucleotides not matched to a gene: 5. This CDR3 comprises 16 residues. CDR3 nucleotides: TGTGCCAGCAGTTTAGGGGCCGGGACAGGGAACTATGGCTACACCTTC. It yields the protein CASSLGAGTGNYGYTF.

This clonotype was counted at least ten times. V and J are TRBV6-1 and TRBJ2-2; D uncertain. V was clipped by 8 bases and J by 4 bases, with 17 bases between them. Germline V lookup: CDR1 MNHNS, CDR2 SASEGT. There are 15 residues in the CDR3. Written as DNA, the CDR3 is TGTGCCAGCGGAAGAACCTTATACGGCACCGGGGAGCTGTTTTTT. This encodes CASGRTLYGTGELFF.

J is TRBJ1-4 and V is TRBV19, with no clear D. Trimming took off 7 bases at V and 7 bases at J, with 16 bases between the two ends. CDR1 and CDR2 from the germline V gene are LNHDA and SQIVND (reference sequence). There are 14 residues in the CDR3. The chain's CDR3 is CASTTLAGGEKLFF. The CDR3 coding sequence is TGTGCCAGTACCACCCTCGCGGGCGGTGAAAAACTGTTTTTT.